This T cell receptor (beta chain) came from a study of CD8+ T cells in alopecia areata. Regarding the study as a whole: Uncertainty remains about how baseline CD8+ expansion links to response, with one nonresponder.

Extracted RNA was reverse transcribed, and the resulting cDNA served as sequencing template. Measured with immunoSEQ multiplex PCR; TCRdb has only the in-frame clones, and not every one. The table lists 210,000 or so clones, roughly three fifths of them singletons, with 1.2% in the top ten. With respect to this clone: Its antigen is currently unknown.

The CDR3 length is 13 residues. V shed 4 bases and J shed 5 bases, with 12 bases lying between them. Germline V CDR1 and CDR2: SNHLY, FYNNEI. Treatment denoted: oral pan-JAK inhibitor, 5-10 mg twice daily. This chain joins TRBV2 and TRBJ2-7, with TRBD1 as a possible D gene (6 bases). The source material was CD4+ T cells sorted from blood, sampled around week 42, from a patient treated with tofacitinib. This sequence was found in a human donor with alopecia areata. DNA for the CDR3: TGTGCCAGCAGTGGGCAGGGGTGGGACGAGCAGTACTTC. Residues: CASSGQGWDEQYF.